A single sample is the source of the 10 T cell receptor beta chains below, sequenced in a study of blood T cell repertoires in COVID-19. Some clones are missing from TCRdb's copy, which holds only in-frame ones; the method was immunoSEQ multiplex PCR. This sample has over 55,000 clones, with around 80% found just once. The material sequenced was PBMCs or T cells enriched from blood (not recorded which). The receptors come from a woman aged 35 to 49 with acute COVID-19.

The chain links TRBV9 to TRBJ2-3, with 8 nucleotides matching TRBD2. The ends lost 3 bases at V and 0 bases at J; junction bases unmatched: 9. The CDR3 is 17 residues long. CDR1 is SGDLS, CDR2 YYNGEE, per germline. The DNA of the CDR3 is TGTGCCAGCAGCGCCGATATAGCGGGGACTAGCACAGATACGCAGTATTTT. It encodes CASSADIAGTSTDTQYF.

The chain couples TRBV11-3 to TRBJ2-2; TRBD2 agrees at 7 bases. CDR1 is SGHNT, CDR2 YENEEA, per germline. CDR3 length: 17 residues. V trimming: 1 base; J trimming: 4 bases; junction bases outside the gene matches: 9. CDR3 amino acids: CASSLGRSGGRTGELFF. In DNA form, the CDR3 reads TGTGCCAGCAGCTTAGGGAGGTCGGGAGGTCGCACCGGGGAGCTGTTTTTT.

This sequence joins TRBV27 and TRBJ1-5, with TRBD1 matching over 8 bases. The CDR3 runs 15 residues. Trimming took 2 bases from V and 6 from J; bases not matched to a gene: 6. CDR1 and CDR2 from the germline V gene are MNHEY and SMNVEV (reference sequence). DNA for the CDR3: TGTGCCAGCAGTTTAGGCCAGGGGGCCGGTCAGCCCCAGCATTTT. This gives the protein CASSLGQGAGQPQHF.

The chain employs TRBV5-6 and TRBJ1-5; D remains unclear. The germline CDR1 and CDR2 sequences are SGHDT and YYEEEE. V shed 2 bases and J shed 4 bases, with 4 bases lying between them. The CDR3 spans 12 residues. The CDR3: CASSFPNQPQHF. CDR3 bases: TGTGCCAGCAGCTTCCCTAATCAGCCCCAGCATTTT. The full variable domain, rest sourced from reference TRBV5-6 and TRBJ1-5, is DAGVTQSPTHLIKTRGQQVTLRCSPKSGHDTVSWYQQALGQGPQFIFQYYEEEERQRGNFPDRFSGHQFPNYSSELNVNALLLGDSALYLCASSFPNQPQHFGDGTRLSIL.

The chain carries TRBV27 and TRBJ2-4; tentative D call: TRBD1 (6 bases). V dropped 3 bases and J dropped 3 bases, with 21 bases sitting between them. CDR1 is MNHEY, CDR2 SMNVEV, per germline (reference sequence). The CDR3 spans 18 residues. CDR3 in DNA: TGTGCCAGCAGTTTTGGGACCTCACAGGGTTTTGACAAAAACATTCAGTACTTC. It encodes CASSFGTSQGFDKNIQYF.

The sample holds one count of this clone. CDR3 sequence: CASSPNRGPGELFF. CDR3 coding DNA: TGTGCCAGCAGTCCTAACAGGGGGCCCGGGGAGCTGTTTTTT. This rearrangement joins TRBV27 to TRBJ2-2; 9 bases map to TRBD1. There are 14 residues in the CDR3. J lost 6 bases, V lost 5 bases, and 4 bases had no gene match. CDR1 and CDR2 from the germline V gene are MNHEY and SMNVEV (reference sequence).

This sequence joins TRBV18 and TRBJ1-5, with D possibly matching TRBD1 (5 bases). The CDR3 contains 14 residues. V lost 6 bases, J lost 6 bases, and 15 bases lay in between. The germline V gene has CDR1 KGHSH and CDR2 LQKENI. CDR3 protein: CASSSLGQGQPQHF. DNA for the CDR3: TGTGCCAGCTCCTCGTTGGGGCAGGGTCAGCCCCAGCATTTT.

The genes are TRBV2 and TRBJ1-2; a weak D match, TRBD1 (6 bases). Germline assignment: CDR1 SNHLY and CDR2 FYNNEI. The CDR3 runs to 13 residues. Trimming left V 5 bases short and J 8 bases short, with 15 bases between. CDR3 DNA sequence: TGTGCCAGCAGTTACGATAGACAGGACGGCTACACCTTC. This gives the protein CASSYDRQDGYTF.

The V gene is TRBV4-1, the J gene TRBJ1-5; D not certain. Trimming took off 0 bases at V and 4 bases at J, with 10 bases between the two ends. Germline-derived CDR1 and CDR2 are MGHRA and YSYEKL. The CDR3 covers 15 residues. CDR3 sequence: CASSQDRAGNQPQHF. DNA for the CDR3: TGCGCCAGCAGCCAAGATAGGGCGGGAAATCAGCCCCAGCATTTT.

The chain is built from TRBV3-1 (or the pseudogene TRBV3-2) and TRBJ1-3; D gene uncertain. The CDR3 has 13 amino acids. Trimming took 4 bases from V and 6 from J, leaving 10 bases between them. The germline CDR1 and CDR2 sequences are LGHDT and YNNKEL (reference sequence). CDR3 sequence: CASSPRSVNTIYF. The CDR3, as DNA: TGTGCCAGCAGCCCCCGCTCAGTAAACACCATATATTTT.